Listed below are T cell receptor beta chains from one sample, sequenced in a study of post-analysis software for immune sequencing data. Via MiXCR, TCRdb re-called the PCR reads, giving one row per CDR3 protein. The table has 550,000 to 700,000 distinct CDR3 sequences, 40% to 50% seen once; the top ten hold about 1.5%. Sequencing was performed on blood. All receptors derive from a girl aged 10 to 17 with multiple sclerosis. Both conserved end residues are part of each CDR3. A D gene is named only where the DNA matches it firmly. Size tells how often a clone was seen (once, few, many) or the class of an expanded clone, and some rows leave it out.

V	D	size	J	CDR3	DNA
TRBV2	TRBD1	-	TRBJ2-1	CASSETAGGTYNEQFF	TGTGCCAGCAGTGAAACGGCAGGGGGTACCTACAATGAGCAGTTCTTC
TRBV6-5	-	few	TRBJ2-7	CASTSTEGSYEQYF	TGTGCCAGCACATCCACCGAGGGGTCCTACGAGCAGTACTTC
TRBV4-1	-	few	TRBJ1-2	CASSRAVIVDGYTF	TGCGCCAGCAGCCGGGCCGTAATCGTTGATGGCTACACCTTC
TRBV5-5	TRBD1	-	TRBJ2-5	CASSDGDRETQYF	TGTGCCAGCAGCGACGGGGACAGGGAGACCCAGTACTTC
TRBV6-6	-	-	TRBJ2-7	CASSTGGTRNYEQYF	TGTGCCAGCAGCACGGGGGGCACGCGGAACTACGAGCAGTACTTC
TRBV7-8	-	-	TRBJ2-3	CATRVSTGEDTQYF	TGTGCCACCAGAGTCAGTACGGGGGAGGATACGCAGTATTTT
TRBV3-1	-	-	TRBJ2-7	CASSQAHPGLSYEQYF	TGTGCCAGCAGCCAAGCTCATCCGGGCCTCTCCTACGAGCAGTACTTC
TRBV7-2	TRBD1	-	TRBJ2-7	CASSDPWTGDSYEQYF	TGTGCCAGCAGTGACCCTTGGACAGGGGACTCCTACGAGCAGTACTTC
TRBV7-8	-	-	TRBJ2-3	CASSLAERRTDTQYF	TGTGCCAGCAGCTTAGCGGAGCGACGCACAGATACGCAGTATTTT
TRBV20-1	TRBD1	many	TRBJ2-4	CSARDQGQGGLAKNIQYF	TGCAGTGCTAGAGATCAGGGACAGGGGGGGTTAGCCAAAAACATTCAGTACTTC
TRBV12-3/TRBV12-4	-	-	TRBJ1-1	CASSSPRHSGNTEAFF	TGTGCCAGCAGTTCCCCAAGACACAGTGGGAACACTGAAGCTTTCTTT
TRBV15	TRBD1	-	TRBJ1-4	CATSRDRAGGQEKLFF	TGTGCCACCAGCAGAGATCGCGCAGGGGGCCAGGAAAAACTGTTTTTT
TRBV6-6	TRBD1	-	TRBJ2-7	CASSYSTQTGVKDEQYF	TGTGCCAGCAGTTACTCGACCCAGACAGGGGTGAAGGACGAGCAGTACTTC
TRBV7-9	-	-	TRBJ2-3	CASSTGGWREAFSSTDTQYF	TGTGCCAGCAGCACAGGAGGTTGGCGGGAAGCGTTCTCTAGCACAGATACGCAGTATTTT
TRBV7-3	-	-	TRBJ2-3	CASTPGGVTDTQYF	TGTGCCAGCACCCCGGGCGGGGTGACAGATACGCAGTATTTT
TRBV7-2	-	-	TRBJ2-7	CASSFGQGYYEQYF	TGTGCCAGCAGCTTCGGGCAGGGGTACTACGAGCAGTACTTC
TRBV7-9	TRBD2	once	TRBJ2-5	CASRATGGLRKETQYF	TGTGCCAGCAGGGCGACGGGGGGGCTCCGGAAAGAGACCCAGTACTTC
TRBV20-1	-	few	TRBJ2-7	CSAIARAGRYEQYF	TGCAGTGCTATAGCCCGCGCCGGCAGGTACGAGCAGTACTTC
TRBV6-5	-	few	TRBJ2-3	CASTSPWTTSTDTQYF	TGTGCCAGCACCTCACCGTGGACTACTAGCACAGATACGCAGTATTTT
TRBV20-1	-	few	TRBJ2-1	CSARGGYDEQFF	TGCAGTGCTAGAGGAGGGTATGATGAGCAGTTCTTC
TRBV27	-	-	TRBJ2-1	CASSLMGGQNEQFF	TGTGCCAGCAGTTTGATGGGGGGTCAGAATGAGCAGTTCTTC
TRBV3-1	TRBD1	few	TRBJ2-4	CASSPHRGWTKNIQYF	TGTGCCAGCAGCCCCCACAGGGGTTGGACCAAAAACATTCAGTACTTC
TRBV12-3/TRBV12-4	TRBD1	-	TRBJ1-2	CASSVAGGYGYTF	TGTGCCAGCAGCGTGGCAGGGGGCTATGGCTACACCTTC
TRBV6-1	-	-	TRBJ2-6	CASRKARGNKSSGANVLTF	TGTGCCAGCAGGAAGGCCAGGGGAAATAAATCCTCTGGGGCCAACGTCCTGACTTTC
TRBV5-5	TRBD2	-	TRBJ2-3	CASSYSSGPTDTQYF	TGTGCCAGCAGCTACTCTAGCGGACCTACAGATACGCAGTATTTT
TRBV7-6	TRBD2	few	TRBJ2-1	CASSSSGGVNEQFF	TGTGCCAGCAGCTCTAGCGGGGGGGTCAATGAGCAGTTCTTC
TRBV4-1	-	-	TRBJ2-7	CASSQAPGLEQYF	TGCGCCAGCAGCCAAGCGCCGGGGTTGGAGCAGTACTTC
TRBV9	-	-	TRBJ2-4	CASSPGTNVAKNIQYF	TGTGCCAGCAGCCCAGGGACAAACGTAGCCAAAAACATTCAGTACTTC
TRBV27	-	-	TRBJ1-2	CATHRGGRNYGYTF	TGTGCCACTCATCGAGGGGGACGGAACTATGGCTACACCTTC
TRBV29-1	TRBD1	-	TRBJ2-1	CSADRNQGDEQFF	TGCAGCGCGGACAGGAACCAGGGGGATGAGCAGTTCTTC
TRBV29-1	-	once	TRBJ2-5	CSVKGQHQETQYF	TGCAGCGTAAAAGGACAACACCAAGAGACCCAGTACTTC
TRBV20-1	TRBD1	-	TRBJ1-1	CSAAPGQLGGAFF	TGCAGTGCCGCCCCGGGACAGCTGGGAGGGGCTTTCTTT
TRBV5-4	-	few	TRBJ1-2	CASTPSGGPYGYTF	TGTGCCAGCACCCCCTCCGGAGGGCCCTATGGCTACACCTTC
TRBV5-1	-	-	TRBJ1-1	CASSLWREDTEAFF	TGCGCCAGCAGCTTGTGGCGGGAGGACACTGAAGCTTTCTTT
TRBV6-5	-	few	TRBJ2-3	CASSYSPGFRDTQYF	TGTGCCAGCAGTTACTCCCCCGGGTTCAGGGATACGCAGTATTTT
TRBV7-2	TRBD2	-	TRBJ2-1	CASSGGVGVYNEQFF	TGTGCCAGCAGCGGGGGGGTGGGCGTCTACAATGAGCAGTTCTTC
TRBV29-1	TRBD1	-	TRBJ2-7	CSVILPGQGSYEQYF	TGCAGCGTCATTTTACCGGGACAGGGTAGCTACGAGCAGTACTTC
TRBV12-3/TRBV12-4	-	few	TRBJ2-7	CASSLEGSIVTYEQYF	TGTGCCAGCAGTTTAGAGGGGTCTATAGTTACCTACGAGCAGTACTTC
TRBV28	-	-	TRBJ2-5	CASSLPKRETQYF	TGTGCCAGCAGTTTACCTAAAAGAGAGACCCAGTACTTC
TRBV11-2	TRBD1	-	TRBJ2-5	CASSSPRTGGTETQYF	TGTGCCAGCAGCTCACCGCGGACAGGGGGCACCGAGACCCAGTACTTC
TRBV10-3	TRBD2	-	TRBJ2-1	CAISGVGLASNEQFF	TGTGCCATCAGTGGAGTGGGACTAGCGAGCAATGAGCAGTTCTTC
TRBV6-5	-	-	TRBJ2-6	CASSRLGLSGANVLTF	TGTGCCAGCAGCCGTCTGGGGCTCTCTGGGGCCAACGTCCTGACTTTC
TRBV5-1	TRBD1	-	TRBJ2-1	CASSWDRGNEQFF	TGCGCCAGCAGCTGGGACAGGGGGAATGAGCAGTTCTTC
TRBV20-1	TRBD2	-	TRBJ2-7	CSAKDLGLAGVREQYF	TGCAGTGCTAAAGATCTGGGACTAGCGGGAGTAAGGGAGCAGTACTTC
TRBV13	TRBD1	few	TRBJ2-3	CASSSYGQGNLTQYF	TGTGCCAGCAGCTCATACGGACAGGGGAATTTGACGCAGTATTTT
TRBV12-3/TRBV12-4	-	-	TRBJ2-5	CASGPPGEETQYF	TGTGCCAGCGGCCCGCCAGGGGAGGAGACCCAGTACTTC
TRBV29-1	-	-	TRBJ2-1	CSVEILATSYNEQFF	TGCAGCGTTGAGATCCTAGCGACCTCCTACAATGAGCAGTTCTTC
TRBV9	-	-	TRBJ1-2	CASSRTDYGYTF	TGTGCCAGCAGTCGGACCGACTATGGCTACACCTTC
TRBV12-3/TRBV12-4	TRBD2	-	TRBJ2-7	CASSWGTSLREQYF	TGTGCCAGCAGTTGGGGGACTAGCTTACGGGAGCAGTACTTC
TRBV6-5	-	-	TRBJ1-1	CASSYSRVSFF	TGTGCCAGCAGTTACTCGAGAGTATCTTTCTTT
TRBV7-2	TRBD1	-	TRBJ2-3	CASSRRQGRVLDTQYF	TGTGCCAGCAGCCGACGACAGGGAAGGGTCCTAGATACGCAGTATTTT
TRBV6-5	TRBD1	-	TRBJ2-6	CASSSIRDRGYGANVLTF	TGTGCCAGCAGTTCAATCCGGGACAGGGGCTACGGGGCCAACGTCCTGACTTTC
TRBV10-2	-	-	TRBJ2-7	CASSELRVSGSYEQYF	TGCGCCAGCAGTGAGCTGAGGGTCTCGGGCTCCTACGAGCAGTACTTC
TRBV10-2	-	-	TRBJ2-7	CASSEVDNALAFFYEQYF	TGCGCCAGCAGTGAAGTGGACAACGCCCTAGCGTTTTTCTACGAGCAGTACTTC
TRBV13	-	-	TRBJ2-7	CASRRGGFSYEQYF	TGTGCCAGCAGGCGAGGTGGGTTCTCCTACGAGCAGTACTTC
TRBV5-1	TRBD1	few	TRBJ2-7	CASSRSRGPYEQYF	TGCGCCAGCAGTCGTTCCAGGGGGCCCTACGAGCAGTACTTC
TRBV12-3/TRBV12-4	-	few	TRBJ1-2	CASTPSGSLYGYTF	TGTGCCAGCACCCCCTCGGGGTCCCTGTATGGCTACACCTTC
TRBV27	-	few	TRBJ2-7	CASSRAWGRDEQYF	TGTGCCAGCAGTCGCGCCTGGGGAAGGGACGAGCAGTACTTC
TRBV10-2	TRBD2	once	TRBJ2-7	CASNTPAGGLEQYF	TGCGCCAGCAATACGCCAGCGGGAGGGCTCGAGCAGTACTTC